The sequence of this TCR beta chain was determined in a study of radiation and T cells in renal cell carcinoma. A remark on this clone: Its matching antigen is unknown.

Study-level findings and limits: No pretreatment tumor biopsies were available for baseline clonotypes.

V lost 10 bases and J lost 2; bases outside the gene matches: 12. Germline values: CDR1 ENHRY, CDR2 SYGVKD. This CDR3 comprises 15 residues. The assay was immunoSEQ multiplex PCR, and TCRdb's table has in-frame clones only and misses some. The repertoire consists of 95,000 to 150,000 clones, with around 85% occurring once and the leading ten covering under 6.5%. Documented time point: blood 2 weeks post-SBRT. This sample's treatment: 15 Gy SBRT to primary tumor, nephrectomy 4 weeks later. The patient's renal cell carcinoma had clear cell pathology. Sequencing used blood, obtained from a patient whose treatment included radiotherapy and nephrectomy. The source of this sequence is a man aged 50-60 years with renal cell carcinoma. The chain carries TRBV10-3 and TRBJ2-3, with 7 nucleotides matching TRBD1. The chain's CDR3 is CATKGAREITDTQYF. As DNA, the CDR3 is TGTGCCACTAAGGGGGCGCGCGAGATCACAGATACGCAGTATTTT.